This TCR beta chain emerged from a study of early T cells in non-severe SARS-CoV-2 infection. Across the study: RNA in bulk from unsorted whole blood was sequenced, and chains were unpaired. Overall study findings and caveats: VDJdb-based annotation leaned toward anti-spike CD8 responses and missed private and CD4 specificities.

The germline CDR1 and CDR2 sequences are ENHRY and SYGVKD. The CDR3 extends over 13 amino acids. Trimming took 4 bases from V and 1 from J, leaving 8 bases between them. Tagging with unique molecular identifiers was applied to individual cDNA molecules. One entry per CDR3 protein results from TCRdb running MiXCR on the 5' RACE reads. This table holds roughly 56,000 distinct CDR3 sequences, approximately 12% found once. Ten or more counts support this clonotype. Antigen: not known. This receptor was obtained from an adult who was a healthcare worker with PCR-confirmed SARS-CoV-2 infection or an uninfected control (not recorded which). The specimen was whole blood. This chain uses TRBV10-3 with TRBJ2-7; weak D call: TRBD2 (6 bases). The chain's CDR3 is CAISGSGSYEQYF. The DNA for the CDR3 is TGTGCCATCAGTGGTAGCGGATCCTACGAGCAGTACTTC.